This T cell receptor beta chain emerged from a study of T cell responses to AZD1222 COVID-19 vaccine. Notes on the study in general: Among AZD1222 vaccinees, only 5 or 6 were seropositive at baseline. Donors were largely white British and mainly female; clonal diversity was possibly underestimated. An increase in Spike-specific TCR breadth and depth was observed after two AZD1222 doses.

Profiled with immunoSEQ multiplex PCR; TCRdb holds only in-frame clones, not every one. There are around 87,000 clones in the sample; around 86% occur only once, and roughly 10% lies in the top ten. This CDR3 comprises 16 residues. CDR1 is LNHNV and CDR2 is YYDKDF in the germline V gene (reference sequence). The J segment lost 3 bases and the V segment lost 0 bases, leaving 4 bases of the junction unmatched. In the case of this clone: The antigen remains unidentified.

The V and J genes are TRBV15 and TRBJ2-5; 10 bases align to TRBD2. The sequencing here drew on peripheral blood, taken on day 0 of AZD1222 vaccination. The TCR was taken from an adult in good health. The CDR3 sequence is CATSRDLGLAEETQYF. The CDR3 coding sequence is TGTGCCACCAGCAGAGACCTTGGACTAGCGGAAGAGACCCAGTACTTC.